The 27 T cell receptor beta chains listed next were all sequenced from one sample in a study of a mutant IDH1 vaccine in newly diagnosed glioma. Time point denoted: week 23, last vaccination. The vaccine gave 300 ug of a 20-mer mutant IDH1 peptide subcutaneously per dose. The antigens these receptors bind are not known. Profiling relied on immunoSEQ multiplex PCR, and the TCRdb table lists in-frame clones only, not all of them. The sample records roughly 30,000 clones, around 83% being singletons. The specimen was PBMCs, collected from a glioma patient whose treatment included an IDH1 peptide vaccine. The receptors stem from a woman aged 25-40 years with glioma.

This CDR3 reads CASSPTGSWGDTQYF. As DNA, the CDR3 is TGTGCCAGCAGCCCGACCGGGTCATGGGGGGATACGCAGTATTTT. This sequence joins TRBV7-6 and TRBJ2-3, with D possibly called TRBD1 or TRBD2 (5 bases each). V lost 5 bases, J lost 6 bases, and 18 bases lay in between. This CDR3 is 15 amino acids long. Germline V gives CDR1 SGHVS, CDR2 FNYEAQ. Drawing the rest from reference TRBV7-6 and TRBJ2-3, the complete variable domain is GAGVSQSPRYKVTKRGQDVALRCDPISGHVSLYWYRQALGQGPEFLTYFNYEAQQDKSGLPNDRFSAERPEGSISTLTIQRTEQRDSAMYRCASSPTGSWGDTQYFGPGTRLTVL.

This rearrangement joins TRBV5-1 to TRBJ1-1, with a tentative D call TRBD1 (5 bases). Germline V CDR1 and CDR2: SGHRS, YFSETQ. The CDR3 is made up of 14 amino acids. With 5 bases removed from V and 0 bases from J, the gap between germline ends came to 11 bases. Written as DNA, the CDR3 is TGCGCCAGCAGTGGGGGTTTCCTGAACACTGAAGCTTTCTTT. This translates into CASSGGFLNTEAFF. The full variable domain, its missing parts supplied by reference TRBV5-1 and TRBJ1-1, is KAGVTQTPRYLIKTRGQQVTLSCSPISGHRSVSWYQQTPGQGLQFLFEYFSETQRNKGNFPGRFSGRQFSNSRSEMNVSTLELGDSALYLCASSGGFLNTEAFFGQGTRLTVV.

The rearrangement joins TRBV2 to TRBJ2-5, with 10 bases identical to TRBD2. CDR3 length: 14 amino acids. Unmatched junction bases numbered 14, after V lost 9 bases and J lost 10 bases. Germline assignment: CDR1 SNHLY and CDR2 FYNNEI. The CDR3 DNA reads TGTGCCAGTAATGTAGCGGGGGGCAGCCGGGGCCAGTACTTC. As protein: CASNVAGGSRGQYF.

This chain joins TRBV6-1 and TRBJ1-5; no firm D call. This CDR3 is built from 14 residues. V gave up 3 bases and J gave up 4 bases, with 10 bases separating them. Germline V gives CDR1 MNHNS, CDR2 SASEGT. The CDR3 coding sequence is TGTGCCAGCAGTGATAAAGGGTGGAATCAGCCCCAGCATTTT. It yields the protein CASSDKGWNQPQHF.

The CDR3 loop is CASSLTGGTQLETQYF. CDR3 nucleotides: TGCGCCAGCAGCCTCACCGGGGGGACTCAACTAGAGACCCAGTACTTC. The genes are TRBV4-3 and TRBJ2-5; 7 positions agree with TRBD2. V was pared by 4 bases and J by 4 bases, with 12 bases of the junction left unmatched. CDR1 LGHNA and CDR2 YSLEER come from the germline V gene. The CDR3 has 16 residues.

The chain employs TRBV7-3 and TRBJ1-2; weak D call: TRBD1 (5 bases). Germline CDR1 reads SGHTA; CDR2 reads FQGTGA. CDR3 length: 13 amino acids. The V and J ends lost 5 bases and 5 bases respectively, with 12 bases between them. This CDR3 is CASSPYGGYGYTF. CDR3 sequence (DNA): TGTGCCAGCAGCCCCTACGGGGGATATGGCTACACCTTC.

This chain connects TRBV6-5 to TRBJ2-7, with 8 positions matching TRBD1. The V gene end was trimmed by 6 bases and the J gene end by 1 base; junction bases not matched to a gene: 5. CDR3 length equals 14 residues. Germline CDR1 MNHEY, CDR2 SVGAGI. The CDR3 DNA follows: TGTGCCAGCAGCCCGACAGGGGTTTCCTACGAGCAGTACTTC. It translates to CASSPTGVSYEQYF.

This chain uses TRBV29-1 with TRBJ1-5, with a possible D match to TRBD1 (5 bases). CDR3 length equals 13 residues. Germline CDR1 is SQVTM and CDR2 is ANQGSEA. Trimming pared 4 bases from V and 3 bases from J, leaving 10 bases between. Here the CDR3 DNA reads TGCAGCGTTGGGCCGACAGTCAATCAGCCCCAGCATTTT. It specifies CSVGPTVNQPQHF.

The chain recombines TRBV9 with TRBJ1-1; D call uncertain. V lost 0 bases, J lost 4 bases, and 13 bases lay in between. The CDR3 contains 15 residues. Germline-derived CDR1 and CDR2 are SGDLS and YYNGEE. CDR3 amino acids: CASSVGGERSTEAFF. DNA of the CDR3: TGTGCCAGCAGCGTAGGGGGAGAACGAAGCACTGAAGCTTTCTTT. The full variable domain, in which reference TRBV9 and TRBJ1-1 provide the parts outside the CDR3, is DSGVTQTPKHLITATGQRVTLRCSPRSGDLSVYWYQQSLDQGLQFLIQYYNGEERAKGNILERFSAQQFPDLHSELNLSSLELGDSALYFCASSVGGERSTEAFFGQGTRLTVV.

The genes are TRBV5-8 and TRBJ1-4, with D unresolved. Trimming pared 3 bases from V and 8 bases from J, leaving 11 bases between. The CDR3 extends over 13 amino acids. Germline assignment: CDR1 SGHTS and CDR2 YDEGEE. CDR3 DNA: TGTGCCAGCAGCTGGGCGCTCGGGGAAAAACTGTTTTTT. This sequence encodes CASSWALGEKLFF.

This rearrangement joins TRBV30 to TRBJ2-4; no definite D call. This CDR3 is built from 14 residues. The germline V gene has CDR1 GTSNPN and CDR2 SVGIG (reference sequence). Trimming removed 2 bases from V and 1 base from J, with 9 bases in between. The CDR3 reads CAWSRAGAKNIQYF. The CDR3 coding sequence is TGTGCCTGGAGTAGAGCAGGCGCCAAAAACATTCAGTACTTC.

A single count supports this clone. The rearrangement links TRBV4-1 to TRBJ2-7; either TRBD1 or TRBD2 may fit D (5 bases each). Per germline, CDR1 MGHRA and CDR2 YSYEKL. Trimming stripped 1 base from V and 4 bases from J, with 14 bases between. This CDR3 is built from 15 residues. The CDR3 coding sequence is TGCGCCAGCAGCCAAGGTGAGGGGCCGGGGTACGAGCAGTACTTC. Its translation is CASSQGEGPGYEQYF.

The V and J genes are TRBV15 and TRBJ1-6; no clear D gene. CDR3 length equals 16 residues. V gave up 0 bases and J gave up 7 bases, with 13 bases separating them. From germline, CDR1 is LNHNV and CDR2 YYDKDF (reference sequence). CDR3 nucleotide sequence: TGTGCCACCAGCAGAGAAGACGCGGCCATAAATTCACCCCTCCACTTT. Encoded protein: CATSREDAAINSPLHF.

This chain uses TRBV5-1 with TRBJ2-1; 12 nucleotides align to TRBD2. With 2 bases clipped from V and 0 bases from J, the junction kept 9 bases outside the gene matches. Germline values: CDR1 SGHRS, CDR2 YFSETQ. The CDR3 totals 19 residues. The CDR3: CASSLTTSGGQSSYNEQFF. The CDR3, as DNA: TGCGCCAGCAGCTTAACGACTAGCGGGGGCCAGAGCTCCTACAATGAGCAGTTCTTC.

The V and J genes are TRBV5-6 and TRBJ2-7; D is unresolved. The CDR3 is made up of 13 amino acids. The ends were cut back, 2 bases at V and 3 bases at J, with 9 bases in the middle. The germline V gene has CDR1 SGHDT and CDR2 YYEEEE. CDR3 DNA sequence: TGTGCCAGCAGCTTTAAAGTGGGCTACGAGCAGTACTTC. This sequence encodes CASSFKVGYEQYF.

The chain carries TRBV12-1 and TRBJ2-3; TRBD2 reflects the table's D call only, with no check against the DNA. TRBV12-1 is a documented pseudogene. This CDR3 contains 19 residues. The CDR3 region has the DNA TGTGCCAGCAGCTCGCAGACTAGCGGGGGCCTTAGATTCACAGATACGCAGTATTTT. Translating it yields CASSSQTSGGLRFTDTQYF.

This clone has only one observation. The chain combines TRBV9 with TRBJ1-4, with 8 bases lining up with TRBD1. Germline V gene sequence: CDR1 SGDLS, CDR2 YYNGEE. The trim removed 0 bases at V and 8 bases at J, leaving 6 bases unmatched. CDR3 length equals 15 residues. The CDR3: CASSVAAGGAEKLFF. For the CDR3, the DNA is TGTGCCAGCAGCGTAGCGGCAGGGGGCGCGGAAAAACTGTTTTTT.

The chain employs TRBV6-5 and TRBJ1-1; D ambiguous. Germline lookup yields CDR1 MNHEY and CDR2 SVGAGI. This CDR3 comprises 13 residues. V was cut by 3 bases and J by 4 bases, with 9 bases left in between. CDR3 sequence (DNA): TGTGCCAGCAGTTATCACGGTTCCACTGAAGCTTTCTTT. This translates into CASSYHGSTEAFF.

The rearrangement joins TRBV6-6 to TRBJ2-7; no clear D. Germline CDR1 MNHNY, CDR2 SVGAGI (reference sequence). V shed 5 bases and J shed 4 bases, with 6 bases lying between them. The CDR3 spans 11 residues. CDR3 loop: CASSLLYEQYF. DNA for the CDR3: TGTGCCAGCAGTCTCTTGTACGAGCAGTACTTC.

This clone was picked up a small number of times. V and J are TRBV27 and TRBJ2-4, with TRBD1 as a possible D gene (5 bases). Germline lookup yields CDR1 MNHEY and CDR2 SMNVEV (reference sequence). The CDR3 totals 16 residues. Trimming cost V 3 bases and J 0 bases, with 12 bases left between them. This CDR3 is CASSFVTGLAKNIQYF. In nucleotides, the CDR3 is TGTGCCAGCAGTTTTGTCACAGGTCTAGCCAAAAACATTCAGTACTTC.

The J gene is TRBJ1-2, the V gene TRBV19; D perhaps matches TRBD1 (5 bases). In germline, CDR1 is LNHDA, CDR2 SQIVND (reference sequence). The CDR3 extends over 17 amino acids. V lost 1 base and J lost 6, with 21 bases in between. Here the CDR3 DNA reads TGTGCCAGTAGTATAGTCGATGCGGGACTTTCCTCTGATGGCTACACCTTC. This gives the protein CASSIVDAGLSSDGYTF.

This CDR3 reads CASSLSGGGGTNEKLFF. CDR3 bases: TGTGCCAGCAGCTTGTCTGGGGGCGGAGGAACTAATGAAAAACTGTTTTTT. The chain links TRBV5-6 to TRBJ1-4; the D gene is possibly TRBD1 (6 bases). CDR1 is SGHDT and CDR2 is YYEEEE in the germline V gene. V was shortened by 1 base and J by 1 base, with 14 bases between the two germline ends. The CDR3 length is 17 residues.

This clone has just one count. The V and J genes are TRBV25-1 and TRBJ2-5, with TRBD2 matching over 7 bases. J gave up 5 bases and V 6 bases, and 3 bases lay outside the gene matches. The CDR3 has 12 residues. Germline V gene lookup returns CDR1 MGHDK and CDR2 SYGVNS. The CDR3 bases are TGTGCCAGCAGGGGAGGGGTGGAGACCCAGTACTTC. Protein sequence: CASRGGVETQYF.

The rearrangement uses TRBV29-1 and TRBJ1-2; no clear D gene. The CDR3 contains 11 residues. The V end was cut by 6 bases, the J end by 4 bases, with 9 bases between. Germline CDR1 is SQVTM and CDR2 is ANQGSEA. The CDR3 loop is CSVVEVYGYTF. The CDR3 region has the DNA TGCAGCGTCGTGGAGGTCTATGGCTACACCTTC.

V gene TRBV2 combines with J gene TRBJ1-1; possibly TRBD1 for D (6 bases). Germline V lookup: CDR1 SNHLY, CDR2 FYNNEI. V shed 0 bases and J shed 0 bases, with 17 bases lying between them. The CDR3 length is 18 residues. The CDR3 protein is CASSEASLQGWMNTEAFF. The CDR3 region has the DNA TGTGCCAGCAGTGAAGCGAGTTTACAGGGTTGGATGAACACTGAAGCTTTCTTT.

This sequence joins TRBV2 and TRBJ1-2; D gene ambiguous. This CDR3 has 13 amino acids. V was clipped by 4 bases and J by 4 bases, with 10 bases between them. Germline V gene data show CDR1 as SNHLY and CDR2 as FYNNEI. The CDR3 sequence is CASSVGRGYGYTF. CDR3 nucleotide sequence: TGTGCCAGCAGTGTGGGTCGAGGCTATGGCTACACCTTC. Based on the CDR3 plus reference TRBV2 and TRBJ1-2, the full variable domain is EPEVTQTPSHQVTQMGQEVILRCVPISNHLYFYWYRQILGQKVEFLVSFYNNEISEKSEIFDDQFSVERPDGSNFTLKIRSTKLEDSAMYFCASSVGRGYGYTFGSGTRLTVV.

The chain has TRBV7-2 and TRBJ2-3; the D gene is possibly TRBD2 (7 bases). CDR1 and CDR2 from the germline V gene are SGHTA and FQGNSA. Deletions cut 2 bases from V and 5 bases from J, with 11 bases between. The CDR3 sequence is 14 residues long. CDR3 DNA sequence: TGTGCCAGCAGCTTACGGGGGGCTGGAGATACGCAGTATTTT. Translation: CASSLRGAGDTQYF.